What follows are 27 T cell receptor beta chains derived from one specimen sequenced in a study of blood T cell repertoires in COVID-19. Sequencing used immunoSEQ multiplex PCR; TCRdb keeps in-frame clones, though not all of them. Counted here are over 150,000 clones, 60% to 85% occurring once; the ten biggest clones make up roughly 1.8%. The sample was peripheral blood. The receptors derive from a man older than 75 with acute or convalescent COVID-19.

This CDR3 reads CASSRGERPDGYTF. CDR3 DNA sequence: TGTGCCAGCTCCCGTGGGGAGCGTCCCGATGGCTACACCTTC. The chain carries TRBV18 and TRBJ1-2; D ambiguous. The ends were cut back, 6 bases at V and 6 bases at J, with 17 bases in the middle. CDR1 is KGHSH, CDR2 LQKENI, per germline. This CDR3 comprises 14 residues.

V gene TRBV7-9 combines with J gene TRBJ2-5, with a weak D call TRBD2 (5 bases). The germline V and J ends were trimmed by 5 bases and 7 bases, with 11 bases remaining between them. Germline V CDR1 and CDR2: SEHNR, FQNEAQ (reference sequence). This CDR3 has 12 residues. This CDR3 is CASSPSGWTQYF. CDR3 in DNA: TGTGCCAGCAGCCCCTCGGGATGGACCCAGTACTTC. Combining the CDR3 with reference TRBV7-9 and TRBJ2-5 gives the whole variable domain DTGVSQNPRHKITKRGQNVTFRCDPISEHNRLYWYRQTLGQGPEFLTYFQNEAQLEKSRLLSDRFSAERPKGSFSTLEIQRTEQGDSAMYLCASSPSGWTQYFGPGTRLLVL.

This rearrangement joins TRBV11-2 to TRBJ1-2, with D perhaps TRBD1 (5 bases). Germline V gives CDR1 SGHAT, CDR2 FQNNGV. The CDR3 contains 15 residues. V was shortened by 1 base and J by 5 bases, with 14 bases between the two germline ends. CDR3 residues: CASSLVLGPVYGYTF. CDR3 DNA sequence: TGTGCCAGCAGCTTAGTTTTGGGGCCAGTATATGGCTACACCTTC.

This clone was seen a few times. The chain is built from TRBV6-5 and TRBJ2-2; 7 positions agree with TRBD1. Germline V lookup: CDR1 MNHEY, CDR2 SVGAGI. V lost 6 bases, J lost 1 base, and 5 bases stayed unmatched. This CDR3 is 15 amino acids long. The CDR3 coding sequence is TGTGCCAGCAGCCGGACAGGATTGAACACCGGGGAGCTGTTTTTT. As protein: CASSRTGLNTGELFF.

The CDR3 DNA is TGTGCCAGCAGTATCGGGGGGAACACTGAAGCTTTCTTT. Its protein is CASSIGGNTEAFF. J is TRBJ1-1 and V is TRBV12-3 or TRBV12-4, with D perhaps matching TRBD1 (5 bases). V lost 5 bases to trimming and J lost 1 base, with 8 bases between them. The CDR3 is 13 residues long.

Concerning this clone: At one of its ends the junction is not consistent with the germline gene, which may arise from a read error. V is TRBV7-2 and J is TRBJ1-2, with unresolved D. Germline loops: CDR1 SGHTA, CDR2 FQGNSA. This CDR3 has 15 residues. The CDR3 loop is CASSLAGAVDYGYTF. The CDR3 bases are TGTGCCAGCAGCCTAGCTGGTGCGGTGGATTATGGCTACACCTTC.

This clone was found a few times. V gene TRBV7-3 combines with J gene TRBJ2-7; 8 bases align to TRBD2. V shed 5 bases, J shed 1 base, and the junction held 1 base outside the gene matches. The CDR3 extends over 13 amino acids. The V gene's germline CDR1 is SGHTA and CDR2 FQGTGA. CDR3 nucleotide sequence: TGTGCCAGCAGCCGCGGGGGGTCCTACGAGCAGTACTTC. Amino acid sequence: CASSRGGSYEQYF.

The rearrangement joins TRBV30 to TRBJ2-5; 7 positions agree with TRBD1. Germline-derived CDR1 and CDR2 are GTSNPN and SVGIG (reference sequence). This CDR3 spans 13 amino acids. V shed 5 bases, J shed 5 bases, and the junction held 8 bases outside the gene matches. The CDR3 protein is CAWEQGTRETQYF. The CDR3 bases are TGTGCCTGGGAACAGGGGACAAGGGAGACCCAGTACTTC.

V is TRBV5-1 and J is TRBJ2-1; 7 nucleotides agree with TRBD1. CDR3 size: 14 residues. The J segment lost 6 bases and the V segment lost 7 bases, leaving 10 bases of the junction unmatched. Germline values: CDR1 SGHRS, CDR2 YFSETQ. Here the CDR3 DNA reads TGCGCCAGCCGAGGGGACAGTACGTCCAATGAGCAGTTCTTC. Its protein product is CASRGDSTSNEQFF.

CDR3 coding DNA: TGTGCCTGGGGGACAGGTGGCTACGAGCAGTACTTC. This encodes CAWGTGGYEQYF. V and J are TRBV30 and TRBJ2-7; 8 bases match TRBD1. V was clipped by 5 bases and J by 3 bases; unmatched bases: 3. Germline V gives CDR1 GTSNPN, CDR2 SVGIG (reference sequence). The CDR3 sequence is 12 residues long.

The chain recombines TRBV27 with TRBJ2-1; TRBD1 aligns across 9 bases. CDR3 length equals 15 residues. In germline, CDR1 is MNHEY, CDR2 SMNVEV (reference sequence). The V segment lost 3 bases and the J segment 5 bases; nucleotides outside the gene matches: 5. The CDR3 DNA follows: TGTGCCAGCAGTTTTTTCGGACAGGGGAACAATGAGCAGTTCTTC. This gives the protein CASSFFGQGNNEQFF.

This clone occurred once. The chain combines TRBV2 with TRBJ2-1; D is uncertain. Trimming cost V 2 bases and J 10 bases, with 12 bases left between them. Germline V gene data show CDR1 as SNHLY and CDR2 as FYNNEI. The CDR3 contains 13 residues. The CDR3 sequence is CASSERVSSEQFF. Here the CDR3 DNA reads TGTGCCAGCAGTGAACGAGTCTCCTCCGAGCAGTTCTTC.

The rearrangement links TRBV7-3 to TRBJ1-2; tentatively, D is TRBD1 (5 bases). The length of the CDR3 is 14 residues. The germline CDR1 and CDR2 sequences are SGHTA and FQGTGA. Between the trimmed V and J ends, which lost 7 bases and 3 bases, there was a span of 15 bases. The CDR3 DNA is TGTGCCAGCACCAACCAGGGTGGAGACTATGGCTACACCTTC. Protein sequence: CASTNQGGDYGYTF.

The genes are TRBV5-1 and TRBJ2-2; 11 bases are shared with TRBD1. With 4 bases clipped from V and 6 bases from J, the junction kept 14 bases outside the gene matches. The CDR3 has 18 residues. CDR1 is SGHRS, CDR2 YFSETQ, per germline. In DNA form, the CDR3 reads TGCGCCAGCAGCGGAAGAGGACAGGGGGCAGGGGGGCCCGGGGAGCTGTTTTTT. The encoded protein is CASSGRGQGAGGPGELFF.

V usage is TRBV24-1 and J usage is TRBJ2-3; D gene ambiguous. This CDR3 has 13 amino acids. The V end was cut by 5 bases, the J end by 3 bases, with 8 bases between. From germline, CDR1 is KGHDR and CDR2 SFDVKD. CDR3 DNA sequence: TGTGCCACCAGTGGAGTGGAGACAGATACGCAGTATTTT. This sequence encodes CATSGVETDTQYF.

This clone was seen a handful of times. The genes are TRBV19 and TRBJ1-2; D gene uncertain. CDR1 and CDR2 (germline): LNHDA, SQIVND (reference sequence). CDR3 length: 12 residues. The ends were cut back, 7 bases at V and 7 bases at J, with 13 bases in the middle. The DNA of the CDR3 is TGTGCCAGTAACCCTGGTTCGGGTGGCTACACCTTC. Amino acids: CASNPGSGGYTF.

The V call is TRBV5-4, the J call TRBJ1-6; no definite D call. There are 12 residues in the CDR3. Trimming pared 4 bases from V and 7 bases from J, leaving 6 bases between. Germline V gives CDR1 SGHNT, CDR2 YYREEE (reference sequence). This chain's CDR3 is CASSPLNSPLHF. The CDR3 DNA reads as TGTGCCAGCAGCCCCCTAAATTCACCCCTCCACTTT.

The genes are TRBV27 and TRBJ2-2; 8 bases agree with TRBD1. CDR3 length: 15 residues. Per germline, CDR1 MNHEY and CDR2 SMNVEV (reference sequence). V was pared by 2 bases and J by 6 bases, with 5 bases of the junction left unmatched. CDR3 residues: CASSLPSTGAGELFF. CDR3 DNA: TGTGCCAGCAGTTTACCCTCGACAGGGGCCGGGGAGCTGTTTTTT.

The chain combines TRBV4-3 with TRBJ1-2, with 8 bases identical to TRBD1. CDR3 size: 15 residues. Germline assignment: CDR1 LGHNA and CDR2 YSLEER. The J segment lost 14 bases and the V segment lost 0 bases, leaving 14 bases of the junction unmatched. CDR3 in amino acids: CASSQDLGQARLQTF. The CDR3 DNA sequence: TGCGCCAGCAGCCAAGACCTGGGACAGGCAAGGCTACAGACCTTC.

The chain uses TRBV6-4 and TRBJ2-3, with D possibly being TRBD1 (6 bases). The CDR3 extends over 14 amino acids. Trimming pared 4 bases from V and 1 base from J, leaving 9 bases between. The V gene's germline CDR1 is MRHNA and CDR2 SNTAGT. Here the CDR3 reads CASSAGVRTDTQYF. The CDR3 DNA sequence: TGTGCCAGCAGTGCAGGGGTCCGCACAGATACGCAGTATTTT.

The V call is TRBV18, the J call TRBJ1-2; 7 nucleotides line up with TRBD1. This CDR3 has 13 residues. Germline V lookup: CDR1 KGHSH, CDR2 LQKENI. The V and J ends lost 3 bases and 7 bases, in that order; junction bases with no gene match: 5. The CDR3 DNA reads TGTGCCAGCTCACCTACAGGGGAAAGTGGCTACACCTTC. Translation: CASSPTGESGYTF.

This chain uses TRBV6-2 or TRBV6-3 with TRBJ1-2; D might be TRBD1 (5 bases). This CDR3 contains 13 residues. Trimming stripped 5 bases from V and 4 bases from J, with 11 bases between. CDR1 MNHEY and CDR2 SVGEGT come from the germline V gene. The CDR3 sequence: CASSAQDTYGYTF. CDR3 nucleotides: TGTGCCAGCAGTGCACAGGATACCTATGGCTACACCTTC.

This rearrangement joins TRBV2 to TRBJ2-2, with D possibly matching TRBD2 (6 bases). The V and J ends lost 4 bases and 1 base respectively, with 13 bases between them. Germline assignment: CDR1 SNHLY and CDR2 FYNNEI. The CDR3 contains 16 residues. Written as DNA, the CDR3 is TGTGCCAGCAGTGTCCTAGGAGCGGGGAACACCGGGGAGCTGTTTTTT. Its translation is CASSVLGAGNTGELFF.

The chain's CDR3 is CASSLNREQYF. The CDR3 DNA is TGCGCCAGCAGCTTGAACCGGGAGCAGTACTTC. This chain joins TRBV5-1 and TRBJ2-7; D gene uncertain. Germline loops: CDR1 SGHRS, CDR2 YFSETQ. The CDR3 runs 11 residues. Deletions cut 1 base from V and 7 bases from J, with 6 bases between.

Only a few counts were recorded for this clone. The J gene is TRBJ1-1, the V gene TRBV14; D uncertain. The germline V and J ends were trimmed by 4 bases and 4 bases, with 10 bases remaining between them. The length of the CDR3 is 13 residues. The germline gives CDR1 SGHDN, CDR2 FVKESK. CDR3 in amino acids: CASSPQPSTEAFF. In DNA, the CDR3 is TGTGCCAGCAGCCCCCAACCCAGCACTGAAGCTTTCTTT.

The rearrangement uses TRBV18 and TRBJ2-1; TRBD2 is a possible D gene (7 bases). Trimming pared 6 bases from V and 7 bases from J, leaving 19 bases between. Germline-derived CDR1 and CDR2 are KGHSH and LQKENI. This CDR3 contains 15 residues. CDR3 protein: CASSSIGGGKNEQFF. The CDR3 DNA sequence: TGTGCCAGCTCCTCAATAGGGGGGGGCAAGAATGAGCAGTTCTTC.

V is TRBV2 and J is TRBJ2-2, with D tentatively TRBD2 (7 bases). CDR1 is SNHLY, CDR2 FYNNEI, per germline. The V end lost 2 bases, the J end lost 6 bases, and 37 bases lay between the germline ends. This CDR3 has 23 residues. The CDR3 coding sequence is TGTGCCAGCAGTGAACAGGGAGGGGGAGCTCAACCTAACACGGGGAGGGTGGCCGGGGAGCTGTTTTTT. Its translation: CASSEQGGGAQPNTGRVAGELFF.